Following are 9 T cell receptor beta chains from one sample sequenced in a study of blood T cell repertoires in COVID-19. The assay was immunoSEQ multiplex PCR, and TCRdb's table has in-frame clones only and misses some. The repertoire holds approximately 44,000 clones, with approximately 82% as singletons. The sequencing input was peripheral blood. These receptors were taken from a human donor in a cohort sampled during active COVID-19.

This clone has just a few counts. The gene calls are TRBV7-6 and TRBJ1-1; the D gene is possibly TRBD1 (6 bases). Trimming shortened V by 4 bases and J by 2 bases, and 17 bases separated the two germline ends. The CDR3 length is 16 residues. Germline V gene data show CDR1 as SGHVS and CDR2 as FNYEAQ. Here the CDR3 reads CASSSQGLVHNTEAFF. For the CDR3, the DNA is TGTGCCAGCAGCTCACAGGGTTTAGTCCATAACACTGAAGCTTTCTTT.

This rearrangement joins TRBV27 to TRBJ2-3, with 8 bases aligning to TRBD2. The germline CDR1 and CDR2 sequences are MNHEY and SMNVEV (reference sequence). The CDR3 is 17 amino acids. V was pared by 1 base and J by 6 bases, with 12 bases of the junction left unmatched. CDR3 protein: CASSLLTGRRGADTQYF. The CDR3 nucleotides read TGTGCCAGCAGTTTATTGACGGGACGGCGGGGGGCCGATACGCAGTATTTT.

The chain joins TRBV25-1 to TRBJ1-4, with 9 bases that match TRBD1. V lost 3 bases to trimming and J lost 8 bases; unmatched junction nucleotides: 7. This CDR3 is 15 amino acids long. CDR1 MGHDK and CDR2 SYGVNS come from the germline V gene. The CDR3 loop reads CASSESGTGREKLFF. The CDR3 DNA is TGTGCCAGCAGTGAGTCCGGGACAGGGCGCGAAAAACTGTTTTTT. The full variable domain, rest sourced from reference TRBV25-1 and TRBJ1-4, is EADIYQTPRYLVIGTGKKITLECSQTMGHDKMYWYQQDPGMELHLIHYSYGVNSTEKGDLSSESTVSRIRTEHFPLTLESARPSHTSQYLCASSESGTGREKLFFGSGTQLSVL.

The rearrangement links TRBV3-1 (or the pseudogene TRBV3-2) to TRBJ2-2; tentative D call: TRBD2 (5 bases). Per the germline V gene, CDR1 is LGHDT and CDR2 is YNNKEL (reference sequence). V lost 0 bases to trimming and J lost 4 bases, with 15 bases between them. This CDR3 comprises 17 residues. CDR3 region: CASSQDIPGVTTGELFF. The CDR3 region has the DNA TGTGCCAGCAGCCAAGATATCCCCGGGGTGACCACCGGGGAGCTGTTTTTT.

The chain combines TRBV6-5 with TRBJ2-7; 7 bases are a match to TRBD1. The CDR3 length is 15 residues. The V gene end was trimmed by 2 bases and the J gene end by 5 bases; junction bases not matched to a gene: 9. Germline CDR1 reads MNHEY; CDR2 reads SVGAGI. The CDR3 DNA sequence: TGTGCCAGCAGTTACCGAATTGACAGGGTTAACGAGCAGTACTTC. It codes for CASSYRIDRVNEQYF.

J is TRBJ2-1 and V is TRBV18; perhaps TRBD2 as D (7 bases). Per germline, CDR1 KGHSH and CDR2 LQKENI. CDR3 size: 16 residues. V gave up 6 bases and J gave up 7 bases, with 22 bases separating them. The CDR3 loop is CASSVVVAGALNEQFF. CDR3 bases: TGTGCCAGCTCGGTCGTCGTTGCGGGGGCCTTGAATGAGCAGTTCTTC.

The rearrangement links TRBV2 to TRBJ2-5; no reliable D call. This CDR3 is built from 13 residues. V lost 5 bases and J 7 bases, leaving 14 bases between the germline ends. Germline CDR1 is SNHLY and CDR2 is FYNNEI. The CDR3 DNA follows: TGTGCCAGCAGTCCACTACCCTCGGGGACCCAGTACTTC. It yields the protein CASSPLPSGTQYF.

The chain links TRBV19 to TRBJ1-2, with 8 bases identical to TRBD1. The CDR3 covers 14 residues. With 6 bases clipped from V and 5 bases from J, the junction kept 8 bases outside the gene matches. Germline V lookup: CDR1 LNHDA, CDR2 SQIVND (reference sequence). DNA for the CDR3: TGTGCCAGTAGAGGACAGGGAACGGGATATGGCTACACCTTC. This sequence encodes CASRGQGTGYGYTF.

This chain links TRBV5-1 with TRBJ2-5; TRBD2 matches at 8 bases. The germline V gene has CDR1 SGHRS and CDR2 YFSETQ. V lost 4 bases to trimming and J lost 4 bases; unmatched junction nucleotides: 6. The length of the CDR3 is 14 residues. The CDR3 loop reads CASSLVLAGETQYF. The CDR3, as DNA: TGCGCCAGCAGCCTCGTTCTAGCGGGAGAGACCCAGTACTTC.